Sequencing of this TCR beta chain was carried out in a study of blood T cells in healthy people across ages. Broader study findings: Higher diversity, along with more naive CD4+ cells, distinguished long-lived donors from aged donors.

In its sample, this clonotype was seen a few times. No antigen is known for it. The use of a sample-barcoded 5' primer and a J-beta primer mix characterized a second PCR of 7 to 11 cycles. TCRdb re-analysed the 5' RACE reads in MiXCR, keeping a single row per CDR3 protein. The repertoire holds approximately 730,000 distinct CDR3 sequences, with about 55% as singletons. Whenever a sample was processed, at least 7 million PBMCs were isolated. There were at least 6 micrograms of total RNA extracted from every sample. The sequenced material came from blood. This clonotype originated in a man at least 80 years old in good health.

CDR3: CASSLYLGSEQYF. The CDR3 coding sequence is TGTGCCAGCAGTTTGTATCTGGGGTCCGAGCAGTACTTC. This rearrangement joins TRBV12-3 or TRBV12-4 to TRBJ2-5, with no clear D. The J call is doubtful: the DNA matches TRBJ2-7 better. The CDR3 has 13 amino acids.